These 9 T cell receptor beta chains were all obtained from the same sample, sequenced in a study of T-cell reconstitution after alpha-beta-depleted transplantation in children. Unique molecular identifiers were built into the TCRbeta library. One entry per CDR3 protein results from TCRdb running MiXCR on the PCR reads. The table records approximately 500,000 distinct CDR3 sequences, 8% to 11% of them present only once. The specimen was PBMCs, collected before TCRalphabeta/CD19-depleted stem cell transplant. The receptors shown here come from a child aged 2 to 15 with inherited bone marrow failure, due to receive a stem cell transplant.

This clonotype was detected many times. This chain links TRBV10-3 with TRBJ2-1; 7 bases map to TRBD2. This CDR3 comprises 16 residues. Germline trimming cut 2 bases from V and 1 base from J; bases unmatched to any gene: 5. Germline V gene data show CDR1 as ENHRY and CDR2 as SYGVKD. The CDR3 reads CAISEGLDMSYNEQFF. As DNA, the CDR3 is TGTGCCATCAGTGAGGGACTAGATATGTCCTACAATGAGCAGTTCTTC.

This clonotype was seen at least ten times. The chain has TRBV29-1 and TRBJ2-3; no clear D gene. V lost 3 bases and J lost 0, with 7 bases in between. This CDR3 contains 13 residues. The V gene's germline CDR1 is SQVTM and CDR2 ANQGSEA. The chain's CDR3 is CSVDDGSTDTQYF. The CDR3 DNA is TGCAGCGTTGACGACGGGAGCACAGATACGCAGTATTTT.

This chain joins TRBV20-1 and TRBJ2-7, with TRBD2 matching over 7 bases. Germline CDR1 DFQATT, CDR2 SNEGSKA (reference sequence). V trimming: 4 bases; J trimming: 4 bases; junction bases outside the gene matches: 13. The CDR3 runs 15 residues. The CDR3 sequence: CSATSGKREWYEQYF. CDR3 in DNA: TGCAGTGCTACCTCAGGGAAGCGGGAATGGTACGAGCAGTACTTC.

The sample holds many counts of this clonotype. The V call is TRBV6-1, the J call TRBJ2-5; TRBD2 aligns across 15 bases. V gave up 4 bases and J gave up 5 bases; unmatched junction bases: 11. The V gene's germline CDR1 is MNHNS and CDR2 SASEGT. This CDR3 has 18 residues. The CDR3 region is CASSVGLAGGIAGETQYF. CDR3 in DNA: TGTGCCAGCAGTGTCGGACTAGCGGGAGGGATTGCTGGGGAGACCCAGTACTTC.

This clonotype was seen at least ten times. This chain connects TRBV5-5 to TRBJ1-6; D remains unclear. V dropped 2 bases and J dropped 4 bases, with 7 bases sitting between them. This CDR3 has 14 residues. Germline V gene sequence: CDR1 SGHKS, CDR2 YYEKEE (reference sequence). In DNA, the CDR3 is TGTGCCAGCAGCTTACAAACTTATAATTCACCCCTCCACTTT. This sequence encodes CASSLQTYNSPLHF. The complete variable domain, with remaining parts taken from reference TRBV5-5 and TRBJ1-6, reads DAGVTQSPTHLIKTRGQQVTLRCSPISGHKSVSWYQQVLGQGPQFIFQYYEKEERGRGNFPDRFSARQFPNYSSELNVNALLLGDSALYLCASSLQTYNSPLHFGNGTRLTVT.

This clonotype was detected many times. The genes are TRBV28 and TRBJ1-6; a possible D gene is TRBD1 (5 bases). Trimming removed 6 bases at V and 3 bases at J, with 12 bases between. Germline lookup yields CDR1 MDHEN and CDR2 SYDVKM. The CDR3 has 15 amino acids. The CDR3 loop reads CASRRSGDYNSPLHF. The CDR3 coding sequence is TGTGCCAGCAGGCGGTCGGGGGACTATAATTCACCCCTCCACTTT.

Ten or more counts support this clonotype. The chain recombines TRBV20-1 with TRBJ1-3, with 9 bases fitting TRBD1. Unmatched junction bases numbered 2, after V lost 3 bases and J lost 2 bases. The CDR3 runs 14 residues. CDR1 DFQATT and CDR2 SNEGSKA come from the germline V gene (reference sequence). CDR3 in amino acids: CSASNRGPGNTIYF. In DNA, the CDR3 is TGCAGTGCTAGTAACAGGGGGCCTGGAAACACCATATATTTT.

For this clonotype: With a much larger clone just one base away, this may be a read error. The chain couples TRBV28 to TRBJ2-3, with D possibly being TRBD2 (6 bases). The germline V and J ends were trimmed by 3 bases and 2 bases, with 18 bases remaining between them. The germline V gene encodes CDR1 MDHEN and CDR2 SYDVKM. This CDR3 comprises 17 residues. CDR3 residues: CASSFSAYRDFTDTQYF. CDR3 nucleotides: TGTGCCAGCAGTTTTTCCGCTTACCGGGACTTCACAGATACGCAGTATTTT.

This clonotype has just a few counts. The V and J genes are TRBV20-1 and TRBJ2-7; D possibly uses TRBD1 or TRBD2 (7 bases each). The CDR3 length is 15 residues. Germline lookup yields CDR1 DFQATT and CDR2 SNEGSKA (reference sequence). V lost 0 bases and J lost 0, with 12 bases in between. The CDR3 DNA is TGCAGTGCTAGAGATCCAGGGGGGGACTCCTACGAGCAGTACTTC. As protein: CSARDPGGDSYEQYF.